This record covers a single T cell receptor (beta chain). Profiled with immunoSEQ multiplex PCR; TCRdb holds only in-frame clones, not every one. The table includes approximately 100,000 clones, 75% to 90% detected once. This entry is derived from a study of blood T cell repertoires in COVID-19. Germline V lookup: CDR1 SGHRS, CDR2 YFSETQ. V was clipped by 7 bases and J by 0 bases, with 11 bases between them. This CDR3 is built from 14 residues. This TCR was recovered from an elderly woman with acute or convalescent COVID-19. This sequence joins TRBV5-1 and TRBJ1-3, with D maybe TRBD1 (6 bases). The sequencing input was peripheral blood. CDR3 region: CASHDRSSGNTIYF. CDR3 coding DNA: TGCGCCAGCCATGACAGGAGCTCTGGAAACACCATATATTTT.